Below, 7 T cell receptor beta chains from the same sample are listed, as sequenced in a study of cytomegalovirus exposure and HLA in healthy donors. 60 Vbeta and 13 Jbeta primers were used in PCR. Sequencing was performed with immunoSEQ multiplex PCR; in TCRdb, only in-frame clones are kept and a portion is missing. The sample carries about 160,000 clones, around 84% recorded once. The sample was PBMCs. These receptors were collected from a man aged 45-60 years in good health and CMV-seropositive.

V gene TRBV9 combines with J gene TRBJ1-2, with no clear D. Germline V gives CDR1 SGDLS, CDR2 YYNGEE. The CDR3 has 11 residues. The V end lost 3 bases, the J end lost 7 bases, and 7 bases lay between the germline ends. This CDR3 is CASSAYSGYTF. CDR3 DNA sequence: TGTGCCAGCAGCGCTTATAGTGGCTACACCTTC.

The V call is TRBV5-1, the J call TRBJ2-2; D call uncertain. The length of the CDR3 is 12 residues. The V end lost 4 bases, the J end lost 3 bases, and 4 bases lay between the germline ends. Germline V gene lookup returns CDR1 SGHRS and CDR2 YFSETQ. CDR3 sequence: CASSPYTGELFF. CDR3 in DNA: TGCGCCAGCAGCCCTTACACCGGGGAGCTGTTTTTT.

The rearrangement uses TRBV6-5 and TRBJ1-5; 9 bases agree with TRBD1. From germline, CDR1 is MNHEY and CDR2 SVGAGI. The junction had 9 bases not matched to a gene; V was cut back by 6 bases and J by 6 bases. This CDR3 has 15 amino acids. In DNA form, the CDR3 reads TGTGCCAGCAGCCCCGACAGGGGGGATGGTCAGCCCCAGCATTTT. Encoded protein: CASSPDRGDGQPQHF.

The chain couples TRBV27 to TRBJ1-2; maybe TRBD1 (6 bases). This CDR3 has 14 residues. From germline, CDR1 is MNHEY and CDR2 SMNVEV (reference sequence). V shed 8 bases and J shed 4 bases, with 17 bases lying between them. CDR3 protein: CASGERGHLYGYTF. CDR3 bases: TGTGCCAGCGGCGAGAGGGGACACCTCTATGGCTACACCTTC.

The J gene is TRBJ2-1, the V gene TRBV27; 8 nucleotides align to TRBD2. The CDR3 spans 16 residues. The V segment lost 7 bases and the J segment 3 bases; nucleotides outside the gene matches: 11. Germline-derived CDR1 and CDR2 are MNHEY and SMNVEV (reference sequence). CDR3 residues: CASKRSAGGYYNEQFF. Here the CDR3 DNA reads TGTGCCAGCAAGAGGAGTGCGGGAGGCTACTACAATGAGCAGTTCTTC.

The count of this clone is one. The rearrangement links TRBV5-4 to TRBJ1-2, with D unresolved. Looked up from germline, CDR1 is SGHNT and CDR2 is YYREEE (reference sequence). This CDR3 has 14 amino acids. Trimming removed 4 bases from V and 7 bases from J, with 17 bases in between. For the CDR3, the DNA is TGTGCCAGCAGCCTCCCTGTCAAAGCTGGTGGCTACACCTTC. As protein: CASSLPVKAGGYTF.

The V call is TRBV29-1, the J call TRBJ1-2, with D perhaps TRBD1 (6 bases). CDR3 length: 13 residues. Germline CDR1 SQVTM, CDR2 ANQGSEA. V shed 0 bases and J shed 4 bases, with 9 bases lying between them. The CDR3 loop is CSVEEEQGYGYTF. In nucleotides, the CDR3 is TGCAGCGTTGAAGAAGAACAGGGCTATGGCTACACCTTC.